This T cell receptor (beta chain) was profiled in a study of CD8 T cells in ankylosing spondylitis. Study results and limitations: As reported, disease-linked clones showed significant enrichment in matched ankylosing spondylitis synovial fluid.

This clonotype was detected ten times or more. Antigen specificity is unknown. MiXCR, run by TCRdb on the 5' RACE reads, gives a single entry per CDR3 protein. The table records around 180,000 distinct CDR3 sequences, 18% of them present only once. The sequence derives from a male donor aged 10-35 years with ankylosing spondylitis or in good health (not recorded which). The sequenced material came from blood, either unsorted or a sorted T cell fraction (not recorded which).

The CDR3 DNA sequence: TGCGCCAGCAGCTTGAAGCGGCGCCAAGAGACCCAGTACTTC. Protein sequence: CASSLKRRQETQYF. The rearrangement uses TRBV5-1 and TRBJ2-5, with a possible D match to TRBD2 (5 bases). The germline V gene has CDR1 SGHRS and CDR2 YFSETQ. Trimming took off 1 base at V and 1 base at J, with 8 bases between the two ends. This CDR3 is built from 14 residues. Filled out from reference TRBV5-1 and TRBJ2-5, the complete variable domain reads KAGVTQTPRYLIKTRGQQVTLSCSPISGHRSVSWYQQTPGQGLQFLFEYFSETQRNKGNFPGRFSGRQFSNSRSEMNVSTLELGDSALYLCASSLKRRQETQYFGPGTRLLVL.